This T cell receptor beta chain was obtained from a study of blood T cell repertoires in COVID-19. Study in general: T cells, B-cell-depleted T cells, or PBMCs supplied cDNA or gDNA.

The method was immunoSEQ multiplex PCR; TCRdb's version includes in-frame clones alone and lacks a portion of them. This repertoire shows 110,000 to 150,000 clones, 88% found once; its top ten account for approximately 1.5%. The source is a woman in her fifties or sixties with acute or convalescent COVID-19. Sequencing was carried out using peripheral blood.

CDR3 residues: CASSPPNRAGEAFF. In nucleotides, the CDR3 is TGTGCCAGCAGTCCTCCTAACAGGGCGGGTGAAGCTTTCTTT. This chain uses TRBV27 with TRBJ1-1; TRBD1 is a possible D gene (6 bases). V was pared by 5 bases and J by 7 bases, with 17 bases between. The CDR3 length is 14 residues. The germline V gene has CDR1 MNHEY and CDR2 SMNVEV (reference sequence).